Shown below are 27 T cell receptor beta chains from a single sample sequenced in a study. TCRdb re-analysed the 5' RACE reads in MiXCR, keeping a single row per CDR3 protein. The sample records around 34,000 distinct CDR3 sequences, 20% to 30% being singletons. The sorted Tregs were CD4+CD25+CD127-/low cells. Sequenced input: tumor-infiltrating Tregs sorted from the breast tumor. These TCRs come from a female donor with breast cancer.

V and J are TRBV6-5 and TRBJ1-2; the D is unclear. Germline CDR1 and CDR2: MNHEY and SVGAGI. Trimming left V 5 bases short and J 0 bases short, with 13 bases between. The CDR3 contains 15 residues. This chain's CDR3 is CASSLGSVSNYGYTF. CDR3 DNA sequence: TGTGCCAGCAGTCTGGGGTCAGTGTCTAACTATGGCTACACCTTC.

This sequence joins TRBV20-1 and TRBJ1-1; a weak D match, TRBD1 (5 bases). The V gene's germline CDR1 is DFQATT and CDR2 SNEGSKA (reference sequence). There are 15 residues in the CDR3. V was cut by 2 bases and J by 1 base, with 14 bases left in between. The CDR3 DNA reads TGCAGTGCTAGAACTGGAGGGGTCGGGAACACTGAAGCTTTCTTT. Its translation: CSARTGGVGNTEAFF.

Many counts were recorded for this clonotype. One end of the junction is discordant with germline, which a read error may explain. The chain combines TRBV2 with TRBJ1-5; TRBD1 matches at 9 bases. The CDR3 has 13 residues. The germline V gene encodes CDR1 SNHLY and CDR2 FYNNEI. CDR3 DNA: TGTGCCAGCAAGGGACAGGGCAATCAGCCCCGGCATTTT. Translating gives CASKGQGNQPRHF.

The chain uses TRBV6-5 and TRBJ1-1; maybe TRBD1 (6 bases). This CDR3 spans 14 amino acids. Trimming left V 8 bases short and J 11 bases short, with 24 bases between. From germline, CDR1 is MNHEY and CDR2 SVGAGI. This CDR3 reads CASCMRDMNTGAFF. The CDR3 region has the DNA TGTGCCAGCTGTATGCGGGACATGAACACTGGGGCTTTCTTT.

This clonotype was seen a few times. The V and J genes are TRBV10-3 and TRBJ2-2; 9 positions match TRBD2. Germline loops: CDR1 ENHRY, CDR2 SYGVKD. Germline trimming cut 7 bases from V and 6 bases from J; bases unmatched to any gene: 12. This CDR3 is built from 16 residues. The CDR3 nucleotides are TGTGCCATCACTGGAGATGCGGGAGGGCCATCCGGGGAGCTGTTTTTT. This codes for CAITGDAGGPSGELFF.

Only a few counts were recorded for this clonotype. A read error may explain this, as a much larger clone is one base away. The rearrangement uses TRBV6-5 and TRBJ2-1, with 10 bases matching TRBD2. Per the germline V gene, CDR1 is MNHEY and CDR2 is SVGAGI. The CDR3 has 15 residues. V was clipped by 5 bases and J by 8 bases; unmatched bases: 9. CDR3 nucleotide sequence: TGTGCCAGCAGTCAGCTAGCGGGAGTGTACGATGAGCAGTTCTTC. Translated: CASSQLAGVYDEQFF.

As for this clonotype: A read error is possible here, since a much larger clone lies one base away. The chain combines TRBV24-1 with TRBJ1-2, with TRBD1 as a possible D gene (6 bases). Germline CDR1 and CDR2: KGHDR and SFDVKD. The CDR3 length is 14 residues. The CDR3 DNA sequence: TGTGCCTCCAGGGGCTCAGGTGATAACTATGGCTACGCCTTC. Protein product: CASRGSGDNYGYAF.

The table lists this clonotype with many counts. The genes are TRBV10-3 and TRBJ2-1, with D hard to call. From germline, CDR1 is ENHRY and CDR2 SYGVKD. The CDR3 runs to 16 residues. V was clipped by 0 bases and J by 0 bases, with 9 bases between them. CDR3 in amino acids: CAISESTRSSYNEQFF. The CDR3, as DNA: TGTGCCATCAGTGAGTCGACGCGGAGCTCCTACAATGAGCAGTTCTTC.

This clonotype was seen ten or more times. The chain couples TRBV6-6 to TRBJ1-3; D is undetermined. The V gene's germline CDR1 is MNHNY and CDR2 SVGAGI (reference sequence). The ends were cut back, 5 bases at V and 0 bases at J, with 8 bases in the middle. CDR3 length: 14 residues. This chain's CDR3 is CASSPDGSGNTIYF. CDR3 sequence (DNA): TGTGCCAGCAGTCCCGATGGCTCTGGAAACACCATATATTTT.

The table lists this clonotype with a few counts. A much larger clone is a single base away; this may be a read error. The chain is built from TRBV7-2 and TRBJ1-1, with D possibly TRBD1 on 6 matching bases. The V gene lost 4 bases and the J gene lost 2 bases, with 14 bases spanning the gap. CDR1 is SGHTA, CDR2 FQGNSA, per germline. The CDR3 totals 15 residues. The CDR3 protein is CASSSYGGENTEAFF. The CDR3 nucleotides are TGTGCCAGCAGCTCCTACGGGGGCGAAAACACTGAAGCTTTCTTT. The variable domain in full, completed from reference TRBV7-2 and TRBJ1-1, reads GAGVSQSPSNKVTEKGKDVELRCDPISGHTALYWYRQSLGQGLEFLIYFQGNSAPDKSGLPSDRFSAERTGGSVSTLTIQRTQQEDSAVYLCASSSYGGENTEAFFGQGTRLTVV.

This chain's CDR3 is CASNSGPWGEYF. CDR3 nucleotides: TGTGCCAGCAACTCGGGACCCTGGGGAGAGTACTTC. This chain connects TRBV5-6 to TRBJ2-7, with D possibly being TRBD1 or TRBD2 (5 bases each). The V end was cut by 6 bases, the J end by 11 bases, with 18 bases between. Germline CDR1 SGHDT, CDR2 YYEEEE. The CDR3 covers 12 residues. The complete variable domain, with remaining parts taken from reference TRBV5-6 and TRBJ2-7, reads DAGVTQSPTHLIKTRGQQVTLRCSPKSGHDTVSWYQQALGQGPQFIFQYYEEEERQRGNFPDRFSGHQFPNYSSELNVNALLLGDSALYLCASNSGPWGEYFGPGTRLTVT.

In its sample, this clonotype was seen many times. CDR3 sequence reads: CASSQQGIVTEAFF. CDR3 nucleotide sequence: TGTGCCAGCAGTCAACAGGGCATTGTGACGGAAGCTTTCTTT. The rearrangement uses TRBV7-3 and TRBJ1-1; D may be TRBD1 (6 bases). Germline V gene lookup returns CDR1 SGHTA and CDR2 FQGTGA. This CDR3 region has 14 residues. Between the trimmed V and J ends, which lost 6 bases and 8 bases, there was a span of 19 bases.

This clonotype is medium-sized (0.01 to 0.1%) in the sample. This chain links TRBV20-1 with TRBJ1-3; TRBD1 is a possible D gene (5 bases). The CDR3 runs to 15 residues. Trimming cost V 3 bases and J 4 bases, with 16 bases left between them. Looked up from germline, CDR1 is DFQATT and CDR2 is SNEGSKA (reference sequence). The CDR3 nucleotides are TGCAGTGCTAGGGGAGGGGCCCCCTCCGGAAACACCATATATTTT. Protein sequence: CSARGGAPSGNTIYF.

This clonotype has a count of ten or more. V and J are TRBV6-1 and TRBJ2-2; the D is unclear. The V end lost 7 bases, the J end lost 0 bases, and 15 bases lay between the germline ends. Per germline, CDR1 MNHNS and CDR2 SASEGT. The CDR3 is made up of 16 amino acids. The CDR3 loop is CASITWTAPNTGELFF. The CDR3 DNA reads TGTGCCAGCATAACCTGGACGGCCCCGAACACCGGGGAGCTGTTTTTT.

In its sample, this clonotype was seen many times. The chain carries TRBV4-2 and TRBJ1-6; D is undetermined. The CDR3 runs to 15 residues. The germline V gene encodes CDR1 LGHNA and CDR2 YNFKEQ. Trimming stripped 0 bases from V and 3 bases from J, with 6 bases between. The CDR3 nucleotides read TGTGCCAGCAGCCAAGATCTGTACTATAATTCACCCCTCCACTTT. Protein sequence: CASSQDLYYNSPLHF.

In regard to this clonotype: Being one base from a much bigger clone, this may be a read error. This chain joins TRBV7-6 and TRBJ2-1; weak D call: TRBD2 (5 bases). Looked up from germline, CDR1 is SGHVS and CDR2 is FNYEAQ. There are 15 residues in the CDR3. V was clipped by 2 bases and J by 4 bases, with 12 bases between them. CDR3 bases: TGTGCCAGCAGCTTAATAGCTGAGGGTTACAATGAGCAGTTCTTC. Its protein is CASSLIAEGYNEQFF.

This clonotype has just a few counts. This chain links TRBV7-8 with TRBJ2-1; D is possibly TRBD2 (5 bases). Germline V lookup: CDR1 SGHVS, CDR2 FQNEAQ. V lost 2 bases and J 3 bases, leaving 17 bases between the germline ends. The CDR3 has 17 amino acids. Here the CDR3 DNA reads TGTGCCAGCAGCTTACCGAGGGCCCCTTTACTCTACAATGAGCAGTTCTTC. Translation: CASSLPRAPLLYNEQFF.

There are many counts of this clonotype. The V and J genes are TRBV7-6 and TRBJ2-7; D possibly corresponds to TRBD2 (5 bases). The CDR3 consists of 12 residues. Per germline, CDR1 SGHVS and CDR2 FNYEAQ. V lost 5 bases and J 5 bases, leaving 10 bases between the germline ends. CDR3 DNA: TGTGCCAGCAGCCAACTAGACGACGAGCAGTACTTC. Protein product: CASSQLDDEQYF.

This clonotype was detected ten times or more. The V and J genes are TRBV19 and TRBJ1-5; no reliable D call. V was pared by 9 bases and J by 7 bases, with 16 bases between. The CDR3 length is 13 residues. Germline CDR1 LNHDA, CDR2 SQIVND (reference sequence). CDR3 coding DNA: TGTGCCAGCCCTTTGGGAGTGTGGCAGCCCCAGCATTTT. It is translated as CASPLGVWQPQHF.

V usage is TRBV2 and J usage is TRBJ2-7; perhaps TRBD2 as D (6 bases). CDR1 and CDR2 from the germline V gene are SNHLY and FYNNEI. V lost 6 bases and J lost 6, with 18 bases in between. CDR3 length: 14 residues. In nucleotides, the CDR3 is TGTGCCAGCAGCCAGGCCCGGGGGTGGCTCGAGCAGTACTTC. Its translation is CASSQARGWLEQYF.

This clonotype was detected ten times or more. Here the CDR3 reads CASSYQAGVPYNEQFF. The CDR3 nucleotides read TGTGCCAGCAGTTACCAGGCGGGAGTCCCCTACAATGAGCAGTTCTTC. V is TRBV6-6 and J is TRBJ2-1; 7 bases line up with TRBD2. This CDR3 region has 16 residues. The germline V gene encodes CDR1 MNHNY and CDR2 SVGAGI (reference sequence). The J segment lost 2 bases and the V segment lost 2 bases, leaving 6 bases of the junction unmatched.

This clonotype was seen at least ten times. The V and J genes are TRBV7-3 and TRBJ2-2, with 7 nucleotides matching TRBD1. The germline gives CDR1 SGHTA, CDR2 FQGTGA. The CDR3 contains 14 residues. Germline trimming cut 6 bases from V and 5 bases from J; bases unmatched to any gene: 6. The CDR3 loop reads CASRQGRATGELFF. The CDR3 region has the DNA TGTGCCAGCAGACAGGGGCGCGCTACCGGGGAGCTGTTTTTT.

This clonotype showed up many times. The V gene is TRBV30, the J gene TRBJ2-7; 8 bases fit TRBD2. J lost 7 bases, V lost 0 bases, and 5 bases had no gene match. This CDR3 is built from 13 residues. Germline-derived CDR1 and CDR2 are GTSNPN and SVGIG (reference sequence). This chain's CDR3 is CAWSVVVAGEQYF. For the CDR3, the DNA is TGTGCCTGGAGTGTTGTGGTAGCGGGGGAGCAGTACTTC.

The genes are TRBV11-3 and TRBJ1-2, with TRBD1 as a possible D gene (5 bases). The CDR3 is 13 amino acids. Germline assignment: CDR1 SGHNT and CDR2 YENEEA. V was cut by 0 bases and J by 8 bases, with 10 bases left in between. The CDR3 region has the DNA TGTGCCAGCAGCTTAGATAGGCAGGGCGGCTACACCTTC. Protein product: CASSLDRQGGYTF.

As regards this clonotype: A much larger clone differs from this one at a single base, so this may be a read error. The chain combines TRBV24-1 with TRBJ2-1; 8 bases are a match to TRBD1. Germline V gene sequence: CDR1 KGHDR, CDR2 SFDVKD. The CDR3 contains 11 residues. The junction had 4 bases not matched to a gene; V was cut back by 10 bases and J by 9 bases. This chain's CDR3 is CATSQGVEQFF. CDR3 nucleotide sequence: TGTGCCACTTCACAGGGGGTTGAGCAGTTCTTC.

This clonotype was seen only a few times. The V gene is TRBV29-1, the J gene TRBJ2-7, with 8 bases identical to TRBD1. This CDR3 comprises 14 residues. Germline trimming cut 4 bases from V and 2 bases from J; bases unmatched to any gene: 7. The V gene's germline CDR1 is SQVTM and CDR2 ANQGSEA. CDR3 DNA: TGCAGCGTTGTTCGACAGGGGCCCCCCTACGAGCAGTACTTC. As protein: CSVVRQGPPYEQYF.

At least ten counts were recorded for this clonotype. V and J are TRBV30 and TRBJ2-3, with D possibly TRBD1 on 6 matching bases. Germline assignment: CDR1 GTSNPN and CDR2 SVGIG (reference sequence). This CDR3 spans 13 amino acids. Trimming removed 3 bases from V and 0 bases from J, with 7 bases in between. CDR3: CAWSGQSTDTQYF. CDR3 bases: TGTGCCTGGAGCGGACAGAGCACAGATACGCAGTATTTT.